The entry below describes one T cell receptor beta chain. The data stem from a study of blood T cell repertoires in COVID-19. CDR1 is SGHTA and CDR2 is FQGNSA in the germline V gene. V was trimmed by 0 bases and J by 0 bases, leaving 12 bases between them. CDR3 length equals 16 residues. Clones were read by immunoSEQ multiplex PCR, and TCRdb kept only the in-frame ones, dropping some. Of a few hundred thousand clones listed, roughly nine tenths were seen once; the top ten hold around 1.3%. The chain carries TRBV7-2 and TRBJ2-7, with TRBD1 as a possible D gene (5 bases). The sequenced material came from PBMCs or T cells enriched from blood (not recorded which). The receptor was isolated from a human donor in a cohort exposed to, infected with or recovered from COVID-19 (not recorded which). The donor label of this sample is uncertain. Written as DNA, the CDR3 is TGTGCCAGCAGCTTAGCAGGGGTCCTCCTCTCCTACGAGCAGTACTTC. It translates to CASSLAGVLLSYEQYF.